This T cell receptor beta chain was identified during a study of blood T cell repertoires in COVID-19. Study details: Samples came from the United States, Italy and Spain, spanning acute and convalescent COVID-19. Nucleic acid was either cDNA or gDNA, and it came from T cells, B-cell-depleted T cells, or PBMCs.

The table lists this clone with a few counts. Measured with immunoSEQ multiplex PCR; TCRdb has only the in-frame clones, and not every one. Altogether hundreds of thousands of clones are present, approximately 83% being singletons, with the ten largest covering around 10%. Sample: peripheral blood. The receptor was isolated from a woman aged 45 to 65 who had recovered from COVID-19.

The CDR3 bases are TGTGCCAGCAGTTACACAGGGGGCGCCCAGCAGCATTTT. Residues: CASSYTGGAQQHF. This chain links TRBV6-2 or TRBV6-3 with TRBJ1-5, with 9 bases aligning to TRBD1. Unmatched junction bases numbered 6, after V lost 2 bases and J lost 13 bases. CDR1 and CDR2 (germline): MNHEY, SVGEGT. The CDR3 covers 13 residues.